Many counts were recorded for the clone carrying this T cell receptor beta chain. Its antigen remains unidentified. This sample was taken from a study of early T cells in non-severe SARS-CoV-2 infection. Study in general: Bulk RNA taken from unsorted whole blood was sequenced, leaving chains unpaired.

This CDR3 contains 15 residues. Trimming cost V 4 bases and J 5 bases, with 16 bases left between them. Per the germline V gene, CDR1 is SGHTA and CDR2 is FQGNSA. Study-wide results and caveats: Sequences matched to VDJdb favored anti-spike CD8 responses, while private and CD4 specificities were missed.

Attachment of unique molecular identifiers to individual cDNA molecules was performed. TCRdb recomputed calls from the 5' RACE reads with MiXCR, one row per CDR3 protein. The sample includes tens of thousands of distinct CDR3 sequences, 5% to 6.5% seen only once; the top ten take around 7.7%. The specimen comprised whole blood, sampled at baseline. The V call is TRBV7-2, the J call TRBJ2-3; maybe TRBD2 (6 bases). The receptor's source is an adult who was a healthcare worker with PCR-confirmed SARS-CoV-2 infection or an uninfected control (not recorded which). The CDR3: CASSSSRSGRDTQYF. The CDR3 nucleotides are TGTGCCAGCAGCTCTAGTAGGTCCGGGAGAGATACGCAGTATTTT.